This paragraph reports one T cell receptor (beta chain). What it binds is not known. The CDR3 totals 15 residues. Germline assignment: CDR1 MNHEY and CDR2 SVGEGT. Trimming took 4 bases from V and 8 from J; bases not matched to a gene: 9. Using its own MiXCR run on the RT-PCR reads, TCRdb lists one record per CDR3 protein. This repertoire shows over 650,000 distinct CDR3 sequences, less than 20% found once; its top ten account for 11%. The entry originates in a study of response to subunit inactivated influenza vaccine. Study results and limitations: The authors suggested that every seasonal influenza vaccination recruits few new T cells.

This clonotype was sampled from a middle-aged man who received an inactivated influenza vaccine. V is TRBV6-2 or TRBV6-3 and J is TRBJ2-1; 9 bases are a match to TRBD2. The source was PBMCs from blood, collected 5 days after vaccination. The CDR3: CASSSGTSSRDEQFF. CDR3 bases: TGTGCCAGCAGTTCCGGGACTAGCAGCCGGGATGAGCAGTTCTTC.